This T cell receptor (beta chain) is from a study of T-cell memory formation after mild COVID-19. Background on the study: The study found TCR clusters largely donor specific.

It was 5'RACE with constant-segment primers that produced the TCR alpha and TCR beta cDNA libraries, which carried sample barcodes and UMIs. TCRdb used MiXCR to reprocess the 5' RACE reads, holding one entry per CDR3 protein. The table includes about 100,000 distinct CDR3 sequences, over 15% detected once. Study-wide findings and caveats: Confirmation was lacking for SARS-CoV-2 specificity of second-wave clones that peaked on day 37. Contracting CD4+ clones were located mainly in CM and EM, and CD8+ clones in EMRA.

Germline CDR1 is SGHNT and CDR2 is YENEEA. The CDR3 runs to 13 residues. A note on this clonotype: Its specificity is not known. Germline is not matched at one junction end, which may reflect a read error.

This receptor was identified in a man aged 18 to 29 who had mild COVID-19 (a few samples of this study predate the infection). Cell type and time point are not known. Sequences were obtained from PBMCs or a T cell subset sorted from them (not recorded which). The chain carries TRBV11-3 and TRBJ2-3; the D call may be TRBD1 or TRBD2 (5 bases each). In DNA, the CDR3 is TGTGCCATCAGCCCCCGGGGCGCAGATACGCAGTATTTT. Translation: CAISPRGADTQYF.